This entry lists 17 T cell receptor beta chains sequenced from one sample in a study of post-analysis software for immune sequencing data. Points from the study as a whole: With TRBV5-6, TRBV5-1 and TRBV20-1 included, about 5 TRBV segments were more frequent in patients than in controls.

Each TCR beta cDNA library carried unique molecular identifiers. TCRdb re-derived calls from the PCR reads in MiXCR, one entry per CDR3 protein. The sample shows approximately 660,000 distinct CDR3 sequences, approximately 60% of them seen only once. These receptors have no identified antigens. The sample was blood. The receptors stem from a girl aged 2 to 9 with multiple sclerosis.

The chain employs TRBV12-3 or TRBV12-4 and TRBJ1-2, with D possibly matching TRBD1 (6 bases). The CDR3 runs 13 residues. Trimming pared 3 bases from V and 7 bases from J, leaving 12 bases between. In DNA form, the CDR3 reads TGTGCCAGCAGTTTGCCAGGGGTAGTTGGCTACACCTTC. This sequence encodes CASSLPGVVGYTF.

V is TRBV12-5 and J is TRBJ2-1; D remains unclear. CDR3 size: 12 residues. Trimming cost V 3 bases and J 0 bases, with 0 bases left between them. Germline-derived CDR1 and CDR2 are LGHNT and FRNRAP. CDR3 sequence: CASGFSYNEQFF. The DNA for the CDR3 is TGTGCTAGTGGTTTCTCCTACAATGAGCAGTTCTTC.

Note on this clonotype: The CDR3 does not end in the conserved phenylalanine or tryptophan, so this is likely a read error. The V and J genes are TRBV6-4 and TRBJ2-5, with TRBD2 identical over 11 bases. Germline values: CDR1 MRHNA, CDR2 SNTAGT. This CDR3 spans 14 amino acids. As DNA, the CDR3 is TGTACCAGCAACTTAGCGGGAGGGGAAGAGACCCAGTACTGC. Amino acids: CTSNLAGGEETQYC.

This clonotype was seen more than once but under ten times. The chain employs TRBV29-1 and TRBJ2-4; 10 bases are a match to TRBD1. TRBJ2-7 explains the end of the DNA better; the J call may be wrong. The CDR3 length is 16 residues. Germline V gives CDR1 SQVTM, CDR2 ANQGSEA. The chain's CDR3 is CSVEELGQGGYYEQYF. The CDR3, as DNA: TGCAGCGTTGAAGAACTAGGACAGGGGGGGTACTACGAGCAGTACTTC.

The V gene is TRBV5-1, the J gene TRBJ2-1; no definite D call. Deletions cut 4 bases from V and 8 bases from J, with 19 bases between. CDR3 length: 15 amino acids. CDR1 SGHRS and CDR2 YFSETQ come from the germline V gene. The CDR3 reads CASSLRSPPDDEQFF. CDR3 coding DNA: TGCGCCAGCAGCCTGCGATCCCCGCCAGACGATGAGCAGTTCTTC.

This clonotype occurred a few times. The V and J genes are TRBV5-5 and TRBJ2-1; D possibly uses TRBD1 or TRBD2 (6 bases each). Trimming took off 3 bases at V and 10 bases at J, with 14 bases between the two ends. This CDR3 comprises 13 residues. Per the germline V gene, CDR1 is SGHKS and CDR2 is YYEKEE (reference sequence). CDR3 amino acids: CASSSRGLLEQFF. DNA for the CDR3: TGTGCCAGCAGCTCCCGGGGGCTACTAGAGCAGTTCTTC.

This sequence joins TRBV7-2 and TRBJ2-1; 12 nucleotides agree with TRBD2. The CDR3 totals 15 residues. Germline V gene sequence: CDR1 SGHTA, CDR2 FQGNSA. V was pared by 4 bases and J by 7 bases, with 5 bases of the junction left unmatched. Here the CDR3 reads CASSSLAGGENEQFF. DNA of the CDR3: TGTGCCAGCAGCTCACTAGCGGGGGGCGAAAATGAGCAGTTCTTC.

The rearrangement joins TRBV7-2 to TRBJ2-3; 11 positions agree with TRBD2. This CDR3 has 20 amino acids. The V gene's germline CDR1 is SGHTA and CDR2 FQGNSA. V was pared by 4 bases and J by 0 bases, with 15 bases of the junction left unmatched. CDR3: CASSYSLLAGAGSSTDTQYF. In DNA form, the CDR3 reads TGTGCCAGCAGCTATTCCTTACTAGCGGGAGCGGGGTCTAGCACAGATACGCAGTATTTT.

The chain carries TRBV20-1 and TRBJ2-1, with D uncertain. Germline V lookup: CDR1 DFQATT, CDR2 SNEGSKA (reference sequence). CDR3 length equals 14 residues. Trimming left V 1 base short and J 0 bases short, with 7 bases between. The CDR3 here is CSARVQSSYNEQFF. In DNA form, the CDR3 reads TGCAGTGCTAGAGTACAGAGCTCCTACAATGAGCAGTTCTTC.

This clonotype was seen only a few times. V usage is TRBV7-2 and J usage is TRBJ2-5; no clear D gene. Germline V gene lookup returns CDR1 SGHTA and CDR2 FQGNSA. V dropped 1 base and J dropped 7 bases, with 13 bases sitting between them. The CDR3 totals 14 residues. The CDR3 DNA sequence: TGTGCCAGCAGCTTAGATTGGCGGTCCGGGACCCAGTACTTC. This encodes CASSLDWRSGTQYF.

The chain couples TRBV4-3 to TRBJ2-1, with 8 nucleotides matching TRBD2. CDR3 length: 16 residues. Looked up from germline, CDR1 is LGHNA and CDR2 is YSLEER. V lost 0 bases and J lost 8; bases outside the gene matches: 9. DNA for the CDR3: TGCGCCAGCAGCCAAGAGTCAGCGGGGGTTGAGGATGAGCAGTTCTTC. It codes for CASSQESAGVEDEQFF.

The V gene is TRBV7-2, the J gene TRBJ2-7; TRBD2 matches 13 bases. Germline V gene sequence: CDR1 SGHTA, CDR2 FQGNSA. J lost 4 bases, V lost 5 bases, and 8 bases had no gene match. This CDR3 spans 16 amino acids. CDR3 nucleotides: TGTGCCAGCAGCCGGGGACTAGCGGGGCTGGGTTACGAGCAGTACTTC. Amino acid sequence: CASSRGLAGLGYEQYF.

With respect to this clonotype: A junction end diverges from the germline sequence, so it may reflect a read error. The chain uses TRBV4-3 and TRBJ1-4; D is ambiguous. CDR3 length equals 16 residues. Per germline, CDR1 LGHNA and CDR2 YSLEER. The CDR3 nucleotides are TGCGCCAGCAGCCAAGTCCCGGCGGGCCTTAATGAAAAACGGTTTTTT. It specifies CASSQVPAGLNEKRFF.

The chain combines TRBV6-5 with TRBJ1-4; TRBD1 agrees at 9 bases. Looked up from germline, CDR1 is MNHEY and CDR2 is SVGAGI. The V and J ends lost 6 bases and 8 bases, in that order; junction bases with no gene match: 7. This CDR3 comprises 14 residues. This chain's CDR3 is CASRPGTGYEKLFF. Here the CDR3 DNA reads TGTGCCAGCAGACCCGGGACAGGGTACGAAAAACTGTTTTTT.

This rearrangement joins TRBV9 to TRBJ1-2; D possibly corresponds to TRBD1 (6 bases). Germline CDR1 reads SGDLS; CDR2 reads YYNGEE. V shed 0 bases and J shed 2 bases, with 8 bases lying between them. This CDR3 contains 14 residues. The CDR3 DNA sequence: TGTGCCAGCAGCGTAGGGGGACAAAACTATGGCTACACCTTC. It codes for CASSVGGQNYGYTF.

The genes are TRBV6-6 and TRBJ2-7, with TRBD1 as a possible D gene (6 bases). The germline V gene encodes CDR1 MNHNY and CDR2 SVGAGI (reference sequence). The length of the CDR3 is 13 residues. V lost 6 bases and J 1 base, leaving 10 bases between the germline ends. CDR3 residues: CASRADSSYEQYF. The CDR3 DNA reads TGTGCCAGCAGAGCGGACAGTTCCTACGAGCAGTACTTC.

The chain couples TRBV7-6 to TRBJ2-2, with no clear D. The CDR3 covers 16 residues. The germline V gene has CDR1 SGHVS and CDR2 FNYEAQ. V gave up 4 bases and J gave up 2 bases, with 14 bases separating them. The CDR3 is CASSSLLGINTGELFF. CDR3 sequence (DNA): TGTGCCAGCAGCTCCCTTTTGGGTATTAACACCGGGGAGCTGTTTTTT. Full variable domain (rest looked up from reference TRBV7-6 and TRBJ2-2): GAGVSQSPRYKVTKRGQDVALRCDPISGHVSLYWYRQALGQGPEFLTYFNYEAQQDKSGLPNDRFSAERPEGSISTLTIQRTEQRDSAMYRCASSSLLGINTGELFFGEGSRLTVL.